This T cell receptor beta chain was sequenced during a study of T cells in Graves' hyperthyroidism and ophthalmopathy. RNA transcripts gave rise to amplified TCR beta CDR3 regions. First-round RT-PCR of the TCR CDR3 relied on the HTBI primer set. One entry per CDR3 protein, called by TCRdb with MiXCR from the multiplex PCR reads. The sample shows about 400,000 distinct CDR3 sequences, over 13% of them seen only once. In its sample, this clonotype was seen many times. From germline, CDR1 is MNHEY and CDR2 SVGEGT. V lost 6 bases and J lost 3; bases outside the gene matches: 11. This CDR3 is built from 16 residues.

The sequence came from a man aged 50-59 years with Graves' ophthalmopathy. The sequenced material came from blood. The rearrangement links TRBV6-2 or TRBV6-3 to TRBJ2-7, with TRBD1 identical over 10 bases. The CDR3 protein is CASRDVRQGAFYEQYF. CDR3 DNA sequence: TGTGCCAGCAGAGACGTACGACAGGGGGCTTTCTACGAGCAGTACTTC.